This T cell receptor (beta chain) stems from a study of T cell responses to AZD1222 COVID-19 vaccine. Clones were sequenced by immunoSEQ multiplex PCR, and TCRdb holds only the in-frame ones, with some missing. This sample yields about 130,000 clones, of which 93% are seen a single time; more than 0.7% belongs to the top ten. Germline CDR1 and CDR2: LGHDT and YNNKEL (reference sequence). This CDR3 contains 15 residues. The trim removed 4 bases at V and 4 bases at J, leaving 4 bases unmatched. The chain recombines TRBV3-1 (or the pseudogene TRBV3-2) with TRBJ1-1, with 12 bases lining up with TRBD1. The receptor's source is an adult in good health. Sample: peripheral blood, taken on day 0 of AZD1222 vaccination. This CDR3 reads CASSRDRGLVTEAFF. Here the CDR3 DNA reads TGTGCCAGCAGCCGGGACAGGGGGCTTGTCACTGAAGCTTTCTTT.